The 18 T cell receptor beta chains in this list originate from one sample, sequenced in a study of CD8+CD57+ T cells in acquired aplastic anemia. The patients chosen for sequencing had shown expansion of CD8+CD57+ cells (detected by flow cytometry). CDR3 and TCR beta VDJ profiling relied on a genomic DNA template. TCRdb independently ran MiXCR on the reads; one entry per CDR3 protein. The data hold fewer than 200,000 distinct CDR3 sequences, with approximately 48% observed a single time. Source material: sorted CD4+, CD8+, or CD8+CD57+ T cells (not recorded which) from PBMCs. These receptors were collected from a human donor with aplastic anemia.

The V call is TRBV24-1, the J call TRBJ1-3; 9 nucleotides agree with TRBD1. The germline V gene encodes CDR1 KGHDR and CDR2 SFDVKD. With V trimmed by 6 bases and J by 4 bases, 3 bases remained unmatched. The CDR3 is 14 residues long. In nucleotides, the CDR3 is TGTGCCACCAGTCGGACAGGGGAAGGAAACACCATATATTTT. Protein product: CATSRTGEGNTIYF.

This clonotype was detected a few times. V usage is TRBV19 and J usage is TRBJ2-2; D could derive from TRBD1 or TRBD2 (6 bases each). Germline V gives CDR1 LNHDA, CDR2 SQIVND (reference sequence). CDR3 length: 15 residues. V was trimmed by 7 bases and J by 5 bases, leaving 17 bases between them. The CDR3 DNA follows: TGTGCCAGTATCCATAGTGGAGGGGGGACCGGGGAGCTGTTTTTT. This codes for CASIHSGGGTGELFF.

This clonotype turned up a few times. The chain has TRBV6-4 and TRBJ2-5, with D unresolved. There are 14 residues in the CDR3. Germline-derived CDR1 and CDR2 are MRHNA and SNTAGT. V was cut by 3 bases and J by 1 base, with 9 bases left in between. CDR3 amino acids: CASSETGVQETQYF. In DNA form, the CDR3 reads TGTGCCAGCAGTGAAACGGGCGTCCAAGAGACCCAGTACTTC.

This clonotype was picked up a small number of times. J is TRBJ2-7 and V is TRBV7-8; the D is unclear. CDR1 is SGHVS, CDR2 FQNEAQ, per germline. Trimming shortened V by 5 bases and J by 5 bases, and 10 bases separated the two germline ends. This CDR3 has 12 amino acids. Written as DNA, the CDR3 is TGTGCCAGCAGCCCGATCTTTCACGAGCAGTACTTC. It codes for CASSPIFHEQYF.

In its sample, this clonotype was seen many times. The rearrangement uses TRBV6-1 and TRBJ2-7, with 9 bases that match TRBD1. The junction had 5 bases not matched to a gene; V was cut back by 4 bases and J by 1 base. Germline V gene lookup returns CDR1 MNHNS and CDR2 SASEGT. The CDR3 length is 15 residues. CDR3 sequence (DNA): TGTGCCAGCAGTGTTCAGGACAGGGGATCCTACGAGCAGTACTTC. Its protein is CASSVQDRGSYEQYF.

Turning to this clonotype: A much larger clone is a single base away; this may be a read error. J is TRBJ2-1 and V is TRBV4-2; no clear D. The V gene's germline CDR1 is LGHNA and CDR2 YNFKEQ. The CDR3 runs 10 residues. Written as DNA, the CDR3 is TGTGCTGCCGGGTGGGATAAGCAGTTCTTC. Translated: CAAGWDKQFF.

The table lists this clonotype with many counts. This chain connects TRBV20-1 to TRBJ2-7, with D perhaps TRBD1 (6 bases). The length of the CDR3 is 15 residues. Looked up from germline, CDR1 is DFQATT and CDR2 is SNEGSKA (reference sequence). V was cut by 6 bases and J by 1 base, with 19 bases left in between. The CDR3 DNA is TGCAGTGCAGAAAAGCAGGGGCCAGGGTCCTACGAGCAGTACTTC. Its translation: CSAEKQGPGSYEQYF.

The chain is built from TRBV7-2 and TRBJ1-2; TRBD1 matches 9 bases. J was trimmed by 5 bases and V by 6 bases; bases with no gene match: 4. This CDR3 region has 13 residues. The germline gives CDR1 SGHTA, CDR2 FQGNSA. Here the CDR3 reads CASSRGTGYGYTF. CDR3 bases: TGTGCCAGCAGTCGAGGGACAGGGTATGGCTACACCTTC.

The DNA of the CDR3 is TGTGCCAGCAGCCGGGACAGGGCAAATGAGCAGTTCTTC. Protein: CASSRDRANEQFF. The chain has TRBV5-4 and TRBJ2-1; 9 bases line up with TRBD1. CDR3 length equals 13 residues. Germline values: CDR1 SGHNT, CDR2 YYREEE (reference sequence). V lost 4 bases, J lost 7 bases, and 3 bases stayed unmatched. Full variable domain (remainder filled in from reference TRBV5-4 and TRBJ2-1): ETGVTQSPTHLIKTRGQQVTLRCSSQSGHNTVSWYQQALGQGPQFIFQYYREEENGRGNFPPRFSGLQFPNYSSELNVNALELDDSALYLCASSRDRANEQFFGPGTRLTVL.

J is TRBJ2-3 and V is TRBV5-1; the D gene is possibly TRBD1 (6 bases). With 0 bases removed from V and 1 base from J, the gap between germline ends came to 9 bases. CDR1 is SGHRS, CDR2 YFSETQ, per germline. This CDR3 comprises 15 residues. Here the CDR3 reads CASSLARGGTDTQYF. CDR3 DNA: TGCGCCAGCAGCTTGGCCAGGGGAGGCACAGATACGCAGTATTTT.

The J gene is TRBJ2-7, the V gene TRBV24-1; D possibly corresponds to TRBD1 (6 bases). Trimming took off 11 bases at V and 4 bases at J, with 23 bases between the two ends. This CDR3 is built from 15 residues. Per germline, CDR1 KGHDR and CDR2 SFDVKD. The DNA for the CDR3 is TGTGCCAGCAACCACATAAAACAGGGCGTTTACGAGCAGTACTTC. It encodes CASNHIKQGVYEQYF.

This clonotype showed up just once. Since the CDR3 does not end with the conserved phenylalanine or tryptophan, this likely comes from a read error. The CDR3 DNA follows: TGCAGCGTCGACCGTCAACTTCTCATGAACACTGAAGCTTTCCTT. It encodes CSVDRQLLMNTEAFL. The genes are TRBV29-1 and TRBJ1-1; D unresolved. V lost 6 bases, J lost 0 bases, and 17 bases lay in between. Germline assignment: CDR1 SQVTM and CDR2 ANQGSEA. The length of the CDR3 is 15 residues.

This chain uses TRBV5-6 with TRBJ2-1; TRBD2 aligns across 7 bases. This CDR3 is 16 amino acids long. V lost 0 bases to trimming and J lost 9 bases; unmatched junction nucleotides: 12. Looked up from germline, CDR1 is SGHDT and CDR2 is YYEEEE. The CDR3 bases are TGTGCCAGCAGCTTGGCCGGGGGAGGGCTAAAGGGTGAGCAGTTCTTC. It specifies CASSLAGGGLKGEQFF.

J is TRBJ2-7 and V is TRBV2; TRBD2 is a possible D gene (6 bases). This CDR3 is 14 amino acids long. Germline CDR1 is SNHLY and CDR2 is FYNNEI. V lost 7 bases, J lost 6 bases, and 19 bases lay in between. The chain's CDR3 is CASTQDGVGGEQYF. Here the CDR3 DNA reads TGTGCCAGCACCCAGGACGGGGTGGGGGGCGAGCAGTACTTC.

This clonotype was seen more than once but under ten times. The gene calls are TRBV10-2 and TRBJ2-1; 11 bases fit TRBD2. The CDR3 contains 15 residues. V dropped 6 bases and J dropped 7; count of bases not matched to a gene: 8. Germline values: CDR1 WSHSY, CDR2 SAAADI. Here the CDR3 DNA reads TGCGCCAGCAGGCCGGATGCTAGCGGGAGGAATGAGCAGTTCTTC. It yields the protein CASRPDASGRNEQFF.

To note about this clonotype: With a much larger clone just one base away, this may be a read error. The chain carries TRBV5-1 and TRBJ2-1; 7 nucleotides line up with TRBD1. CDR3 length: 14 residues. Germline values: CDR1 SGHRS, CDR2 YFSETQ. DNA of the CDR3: TGCGCCAGCAGGCCAGGGACAGTCTACAATGGGCAGTTCTTC. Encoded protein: CASRPGTVYNGQFF.

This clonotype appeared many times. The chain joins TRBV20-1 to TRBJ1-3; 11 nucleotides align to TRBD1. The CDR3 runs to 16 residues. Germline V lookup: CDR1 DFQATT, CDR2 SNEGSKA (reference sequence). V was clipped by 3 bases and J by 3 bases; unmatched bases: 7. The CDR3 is CSASGQGAEYGNTIYF. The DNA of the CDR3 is TGCAGTGCTAGCGGACAGGGGGCTGAATATGGAAACACCATATATTTT.

The chain's CDR3 is CASGPTSTYEQYF. The CDR3 DNA reads TGTGCCAGCGGACCTACCTCCACCTACGAGCAGTACTTC. The chain recombines TRBV6-1 with TRBJ2-7; D not resolved. V shed 8 bases and J shed 2 bases, with 13 bases lying between them. This CDR3 spans 13 amino acids. CDR1 is MNHNS and CDR2 is SASEGT in the germline V gene.